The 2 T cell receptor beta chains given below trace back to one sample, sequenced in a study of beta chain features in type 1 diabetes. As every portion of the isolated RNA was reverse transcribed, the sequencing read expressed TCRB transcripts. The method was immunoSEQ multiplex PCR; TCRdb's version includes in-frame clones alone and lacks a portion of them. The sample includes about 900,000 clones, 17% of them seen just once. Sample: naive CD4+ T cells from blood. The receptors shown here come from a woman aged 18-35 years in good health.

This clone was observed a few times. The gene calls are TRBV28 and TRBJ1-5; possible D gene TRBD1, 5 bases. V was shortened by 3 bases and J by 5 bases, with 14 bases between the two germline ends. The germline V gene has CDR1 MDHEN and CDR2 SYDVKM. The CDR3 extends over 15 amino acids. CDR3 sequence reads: CASSFDGKGHQPQHF. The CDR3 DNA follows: TGTGCCAGCAGTTTTGATGGAAAGGGGCATCAGCCCCAGCATTTT. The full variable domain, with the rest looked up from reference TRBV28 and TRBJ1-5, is DVKVTQSSRYLVKRTGEKVFLECVQDMDHENMFWYRQDPGLGLRLIYFSYDVKMKEKGDIPEGYSVSREKKERFSLILESASTNQTSMYLCASSFDGKGHQPQHFGDGTRLSIL.

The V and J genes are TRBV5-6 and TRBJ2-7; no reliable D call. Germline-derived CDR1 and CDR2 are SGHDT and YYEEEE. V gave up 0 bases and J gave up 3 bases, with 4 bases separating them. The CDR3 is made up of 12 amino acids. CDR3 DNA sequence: TGTGCCAGCAGCTTGGACAACTACGAGCAGTACTTC. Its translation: CASSLDNYEQYF.